A single sample is the source of the 20 T cell receptor beta chains below, sequenced in a study of CD8+CD57+ T cells in acquired aplastic anemia. All patients picked for sequencing had shown, by flow cytometry, an expansion of CD8+CD57+ cells. According to the study, genomic DNA was the template for TCR beta VDJ and CDR3 profiling. In TCRdb, the reads were re-called with MiXCR into one record per CDR3 protein. The repertoire holds about 180,000 distinct CDR3 sequences, with 45% to 55% as singletons. The sequencing sample was made of sorted CD4+, CD8+, or CD8+CD57+ T cells (not recorded which) from PBMCs. The receptors were sampled from a human donor with aplastic anemia.

This clonotype was detected ten times or more. J is TRBJ1-1 and V is TRBV20-1, with D unclear. V was pared by 5 bases and J by 11 bases, with 18 bases between. The CDR3 is 12 amino acids. CDR1 is DFQATT, CDR2 SNEGSKA, per germline (reference sequence). For the CDR3, the DNA is TGCAGTGCTTACACCGGGTCCCAGGAGGCTTTCTTT. Translation: CSAYTGSQEAFF.

The sample holds many counts of this clonotype. CDR3 sequence: CASSFRTDTQYF. CDR3 DNA sequence: TGTGCCAGCAGCTTTAGGACAGATACGCAGTATTTT. The chain joins TRBV11-1 to TRBJ2-3; no reliable D call. Germline V gene sequence: CDR1 SGHAT, CDR2 FQDESV (reference sequence). The V end lost 3 bases, the J end lost 3 bases, and 4 bases lay between the germline ends. CDR3 length: 12 residues.

The rearrangement uses TRBV20-1 and TRBJ2-7; perhaps TRBD2 as D (5 bases). Germline CDR1 DFQATT, CDR2 SNEGSKA (reference sequence). V lost 1 base to trimming and J lost 5 bases, with 9 bases between them. The CDR3 is 12 residues long. This chain's CDR3 is CSARGGFHEQYF. As DNA, the CDR3 is TGCAGTGCTAGAGGAGGGTTCCACGAGCAGTACTTC.

This clonotype has more than one count but fewer than ten. The J gene is TRBJ2-1, the V gene TRBV29-1; TRBD2 aligns across 8 bases. The CDR3 has 12 amino acids. Germline loops: CDR1 SQVTM, CDR2 ANQGSEA. The CDR3 DNA sequence: TGCAGTACTAGCGGCTCCTACAATGAGCAGTTCTTC. Translated, it gives CSTSGSYNEQFF.

The chain carries TRBV20-1 and TRBJ1-6, with a weak D call TRBD1 (5 bases). The CDR3 extends over 16 amino acids. Trimming shortened V by 1 base and J by 5 bases, and 15 bases separated the two germline ends. Germline CDR1 DFQATT, CDR2 SNEGSKA (reference sequence). CDR3 coding DNA: TGCAGTGCTAGAGCCAGTGGCAGGGTGGATAATTCACCCCTCCACTTT. This sequence encodes CSARASGRVDNSPLHF.

This clonotype was seen ten or more times. This chain uses TRBV5-4 with TRBJ2-3; D may be TRBD2 (7 bases). The V gene's germline CDR1 is SGHNT and CDR2 YYREEE (reference sequence). V lost 4 bases and J lost 0, with 15 bases in between. The CDR3 runs 16 residues. CDR3 sequence: CASSTGGQTSTDTQYF. The CDR3, as DNA: TGTGCCAGCAGCACCGGGGGGCAAACTAGCACAGATACGCAGTATTTT.

The J gene is TRBJ2-5, the V gene TRBV7-3, with TRBD2 matching over 7 bases. V shed 4 bases and J 4 bases; nucleotides not matched to a gene: 3. The CDR3 sequence is 13 residues long. Germline loops: CDR1 SGHTA, CDR2 FQGTGA. CDR3 bases: TGTGCCAGCAGCTACACTAGCGTAGAGACCCAGTACTTC. It specifies CASSYTSVETQYF.

This clonotype was counted only a few times. The chain couples TRBV7-3 to TRBJ1-2; no definite D call. Germline CDR1 is SGHTA and CDR2 is FQGTGA. The CDR3 contains 13 residues. V lost 2 bases and J lost 0, with 4 bases in between. CDR3: CASSLWANYGYTF. The CDR3 DNA is TGTGCCAGCAGCTTATGGGCTAACTATGGCTACACCTTC.

The chain combines TRBV10-1 with TRBJ1-6, with 10 nucleotides matching TRBD1. CDR1 and CDR2 (germline): WNHNN, SYGVQD (reference sequence). The CDR3 spans 14 residues. V lost 2 bases and J lost 9; bases outside the gene matches: 1. CDR3 in amino acids: CASSEGTGASPLHF. Written as DNA, the CDR3 is TGCGCCAGCAGTGAGGGGACAGGGGCTTCACCCCTCCACTTT.

This clonotype was counted many times. The rearrangement uses TRBV7-2 and TRBJ2-1; 7 positions agree with TRBD2. This CDR3 spans 14 amino acids. V shed 5 bases and J 3 bases; nucleotides not matched to a gene: 4. Germline CDR1 reads SGHTA; CDR2 reads FQGNSA. The CDR3 coding sequence is TGTGCCAGCAGCCCCGGGGACTACTACAATGAGCAGTTCTTC. This encodes CASSPGDYYNEQFF. The full variable domain, completed using reference TRBV7-2 and TRBJ2-1, is GAGVSQSPSNKVTEKGKDVELRCDPISGHTALYWYRQSLGQGLEFLIYFQGNSAPDKSGLPSDRFSAERTGGSVSTLTIQRTQQEDSAVYLCASSPGDYYNEQFFGPGTRLTVL.

This clonotype was seen ten or more times. The J gene is TRBJ2-5, the V gene TRBV7-7, with 11 bases matching TRBD2. The CDR3 has 15 residues. CDR1 and CDR2 (germline): SSHAT, FNYEAQ (reference sequence). The V gene end was trimmed by 6 bases and the J gene end by 2 bases; junction bases not matched to a gene: 5. CDR3 nucleotides: TGTGCCAGCAGGGTAGGGACTAGCGGACAAGAGACCCAGTACTTC. Translated, it gives CASRVGTSGQETQYF. Full variable domain (remainder filled in from reference TRBV7-7 and TRBJ2-5): GAGVSQSPRYKVTKRGQDVTLRCDPISSHATLYWYQQALGQGPEFLTYFNYEAQPDKSGLPSDRFSAERPEGSISTLTIQRTEQRDSAMYRCASRVGTSGQETQYFGPGTRLLVL.

This sequence joins TRBV5-4 and TRBJ1-1; TRBD1 agrees at 12 bases. CDR1 is SGHNT, CDR2 YYREEE, per germline (reference sequence). This CDR3 contains 17 residues. The J segment lost 2 bases and the V segment lost 10 bases, leaving 15 bases of the junction unmatched. The CDR3 coding sequence is TGTGCCTGGCCGGGACAGGGGGCCAGCGATCAAAACACTGAAGCTTTCTTT. Translating gives CAWPGQGASDQNTEAFF.

J is TRBJ2-5 and V is TRBV20-1; tentatively, D is TRBD2 (6 bases). This CDR3 comprises 14 residues. Trimming left V 5 bases short and J 2 bases short, with 15 bases between. Germline CDR1 and CDR2: DFQATT and SNEGSKA (reference sequence). CDR3 coding DNA: TGCAGTGCTGTACCCCTAGCGCAACAAGAGACCCAGTACTTC. Protein product: CSAVPLAQQETQYF.

This clonotype was seen a handful of times. The rearrangement links TRBV9 to TRBJ2-3, with 11 nucleotides matching TRBD1. In germline, CDR1 is SGDLS, CDR2 YYNGEE. CDR3 length equals 18 residues. J gave up 2 bases and V 0 bases, and 8 bases lay outside the gene matches. The chain's CDR3 is CASSVGGQGAFYTDTQYF. In nucleotides, the CDR3 is TGTGCCAGCAGCGTAGGCGGACAGGGGGCTTTTTACACAGATACGCAGTATTTT.

Turning to this clonotype: With a much larger clone just one base away, this may be a read error. The V and J genes are TRBV5-5 and TRBJ2-1; no firm D call. In germline, CDR1 is SGHKS, CDR2 YYEKEE (reference sequence). The CDR3 contains 13 residues. The CDR3 reads CASSFDIYNGQFF. Here the CDR3 DNA reads TGTGCCAGCAGCTTCGACATTTACAATGGGCAGTTCTTC. Combining the CDR3 with reference TRBV5-5 and TRBJ2-1 gives the whole variable domain DAGVTQSPTHLIKTRGQQVTLRCSPISGHKSVSWYQQVLGQGPQFIFQYYEKEERGRGNFPDRFSARQFPNYSSELNVNALLLGDSALYLCASSFDIYNGQFFGPGTRLTVL.

The V call is TRBV2, the J call TRBJ2-7, with D tentatively TRBD2 (6 bases). V gave up 2 bases and J gave up 1 base, with 12 bases separating them. This CDR3 has 15 amino acids. Germline V lookup: CDR1 SNHLY, CDR2 FYNNEI. The CDR3 DNA follows: TGTGCCAGCAGTGAATTCCCTAGCGTGTCCTACGAGCAGTACTTC. Its translation: CASSEFPSVSYEQYF.

This clonotype showed up just a few times. The rearrangement joins TRBV24-1 to TRBJ2-3, with D perhaps being TRBD1 or TRBD2 (5 bases each). The germline V and J ends were trimmed by 5 bases and 4 bases, with 21 bases remaining between them. The CDR3 consists of 17 residues. The germline gives CDR1 KGHDR, CDR2 SFDVKD. The CDR3 nucleotides are TGTGCCACCAGTGCCCGGCCGGGGCGGGTTGGCGCAGATACGCAGTATTTT. Translated, it gives CATSARPGRVGADTQYF.

The CDR3 spells CSAKQQGVGGYTF. The CDR3 region has the DNA TGCAGTGCTAAACAACAGGGGGTCGGGGGCTACACCTTC. The chain is built from TRBV20-1 and TRBJ1-2; TRBD1 aligns across 8 bases. The junction had 9 bases not matched to a gene; V was cut back by 4 bases and J by 8 bases. CDR3 length equals 13 residues. Germline values: CDR1 DFQATT, CDR2 SNEGSKA (reference sequence).

The CDR3 protein is CASSFRTGGAEQYF. In DNA form, the CDR3 reads TGTGCCAGCAGCTTTCGGACAGGGGGAGCCGAGCAGTACTTC. This sequence joins TRBV7-2 and TRBJ2-7; 10 bases map to TRBD1. From germline, CDR1 is SGHTA and CDR2 FQGNSA. This CDR3 region has 14 residues. The J segment lost 6 bases and the V segment lost 3 bases, leaving 5 bases of the junction unmatched.

This chain links TRBV25-1 with TRBJ1-6; D remains ambiguous. Trimming took 5 bases from V and 7 from J, leaving 12 bases between them. CDR3 size: 14 residues. Germline V CDR1 and CDR2: MGHDK, SYGVNS. CDR3 sequence: CASSYGSWNSPLHF. The CDR3, as DNA: TGTGCCAGCAGTTATGGGAGTTGGAATTCACCCCTCCACTTT.